Reported below is one T cell receptor beta chain. Its target is not known. The junction had 14 bases not matched to a gene; V was cut back by 2 bases and J by 8 bases. The CDR3 spans 16 residues. Germline CDR1 is KGHSH and CDR2 is LQKENI. The data are from a study of cytomegalovirus exposure and HLA in healthy donors. General study findings and limits: Among immune exposure information, only CMV serostatus was available. V segments that were indistinguishable, TRBV6-2 and TRBV6-3 among them, were omitted from analysis. DRB1 showed the most TCR associations and HLA-C the fewest in a later analysis, as rates varied by HLA locus.

There were likely unrecorded immune exposures, though donors were nominally healthy when sampled. The PCR ran on 60 Vbeta and 13 Jbeta primers. Method: immunoSEQ multiplex PCR; TCRdb's copy keeps in-frame clones and lacks some. This table holds some 76,000 clones. The gene calls are TRBV18 and TRBJ1-1; 7 bases are a match to TRBD1. Sequencing used PBMCs. The TCR sequence derives from a female donor in good health and CMV-seropositive. CDR3 region: CASSPLPHGQGEEAFF. In nucleotides, the CDR3 is TGTGCCAGCTCACCATTACCACACGGGCAGGGGGAAGAAGCTTTCTTT.